Listed here are 26 T cell receptor beta chains from one sample, sequenced in a study of blood T cell repertoires in COVID-19. TCRdb's table, derived via immunoSEQ multiplex PCR, lists solely in-frame clones and lacks some. The sample lists approximately 300,000 clones, 75% to 90% seen once, with about 5% in the top ten. Sequencing was done on a sample of PBMCs or T cells enriched from blood (not recorded which). The receptors come from a man aged 60 to 69 who had recovered from COVID-19.

This clone was detected only once. V and J are TRBV6-4 and TRBJ2-7, with TRBD1 as a possible D gene (5 bases). Trimming cost V 4 bases and J 3 bases, with 16 bases left between them. The length of the CDR3 is 15 residues. CDR1 MRHNA and CDR2 SNTAGT come from the germline V gene. For the CDR3, the DNA is TGTGCCAGCAGTGGGGGCAGGTCCAGGAACTACGAGCAGTACTTC. Its protein is CASSGGRSRNYEQYF.

The chain recombines TRBV7-3 with TRBJ2-2; a weak D match, TRBD1 (6 bases). Germline-derived CDR1 and CDR2 are SGHTA and FQGTGA. CDR3 size: 14 residues. The germline V and J ends were trimmed by 8 bases and 1 base, with 11 bases remaining between them. The CDR3 DNA reads as TGTGCCAGCGGCCACAGGGAGAACACCGGGGAGCTGTTTTTT. Protein: CASGHRENTGELFF.

CDR3 residues: CASSLGSGIDSGELFF. CDR3 coding DNA: TGTGCCAGCAGCTTAGGGAGCGGGATAGACTCCGGGGAGCTGTTTTTT. V is TRBV7-2 and J is TRBJ2-2; the match to TRBD2 covers 7 bases. The CDR3 loop spans 16 amino acids. Trimming took 1 base from V and 6 from J; bases not matched to a gene: 8. CDR1 and CDR2 from the germline V gene are SGHTA and FQGNSA. The entire variable domain, with the rest obtained from reference TRBV7-2 and TRBJ2-2, is as follows: GAGVSQSPSNKVTEKGKDVELRCDPISGHTALYWYRQSLGQGLEFLIYFQGNSAPDKSGLPSDRFSAERTGGSVSTLTIQRTQQEDSAVYLCASSLGSGIDSGELFFGEGSRLTVL.

The CDR3: CARRRDSSLNTGELFF. As DNA, the CDR3 is TGTGCCAGACGCCGGGACAGCTCTTTGAACACCGGGGAGCTGTTTTTT. This chain uses TRBV2 with TRBJ2-2; 7 bases match TRBD1. From germline, CDR1 is SNHLY and CDR2 FYNNEI. The CDR3 runs 16 residues. Losses at the gene ends were 9 bases for V and 1 base for J; bases not matched to a gene: 11.

This chain links TRBV21-1 with TRBJ2-2; TRBD1 was called by the table and not checked on the DNA. TRBV21-1 is reported as a pseudogene. This CDR3 contains 17 residues. CDR3 sequence (DNA): TGTGCCAGCAGCAACGTCAGGGGGCGAAATATCGCCGGGGAGCTGTTTTTT. It codes for CASSNVRGRNIAGELFF.

This sequence joins TRBV27 and TRBJ2-6; weak D call: TRBD2 (5 bases). The germline gives CDR1 MNHEY, CDR2 SMNVEV (reference sequence). CDR3 size: 17 residues. Trimming stripped 3 bases from V and 4 bases from J, with 16 bases between. The CDR3 bases are TGTGCCAGCAGTTTCAAACCCGGGATGGGGGGGGCCAACGTCCTGACTTTC. It codes for CASSFKPGMGGANVLTF.

The chain combines TRBV6-5 with TRBJ2-3; 7 bases map to TRBD2. The CDR3 has 16 amino acids. The ends lost 2 bases at V and 2 bases at J; junction bases unmatched: 7. Per germline, CDR1 MNHEY and CDR2 SVGAGI. The CDR3 region is CASSYTWSGVTDTQYF. The CDR3 DNA follows: TGTGCCAGCAGTTACACGTGGAGCGGGGTCACAGATACGCAGTATTTT.

V and J are TRBV7-2 and TRBJ1-1, with 8 bases identical to TRBD1. CDR3 size: 16 residues. Germline lookup yields CDR1 SGHTA and CDR2 FQGNSA. Losses at the gene ends were 5 bases for V and 1 base for J; bases not matched to a gene: 9. The chain's CDR3 is CASSTQTGVKNTEAFF. The DNA for the CDR3 is TGTGCCAGCAGCACACAGACAGGGGTGAAGAACACTGAAGCTTTCTTT.

The chain couples TRBV11-3 to TRBJ2-1; TRBD2 matches 9 bases. The V gene's germline CDR1 is SGHNT and CDR2 YENEEA. This CDR3 is built from 16 residues. V lost 6 bases to trimming and J lost 3 bases; unmatched junction nucleotides: 9. CDR3 region: CASRPRTAGGYNEQFF. The CDR3 nucleotides are TGTGCCAGCAGGCCCCGTACAGCGGGAGGCTACAATGAGCAGTTCTTC.

The chain recombines TRBV10-3 with TRBJ1-1; 10 positions match TRBD1. Germline values: CDR1 ENHRY, CDR2 SYGVKD. V shed 4 bases and J 1 base; nucleotides not matched to a gene: 0. CDR3 length equals 14 residues. The CDR3, as DNA: TGTGCCATCAGTGGACAGGGGGCGAACACTGAAGCTTTCTTT. Protein product: CAISGQGANTEAFF.

The genes are TRBV6-5 and TRBJ1-1; 8 nucleotides line up with TRBD1. Germline values: CDR1 MNHEY, CDR2 SVGAGI. The CDR3 covers 13 residues. J lost 1 base, V lost 8 bases, and 3 bases had no gene match. CDR3 sequence: CASLDRGNTEAFF. As DNA, the CDR3 is TGTGCCAGCTTAGACAGGGGGAACACTGAAGCTTTCTTT.

V and J are TRBV7-9 and TRBJ2-7; TRBD1 matches at 9 bases. The V gene's germline CDR1 is SEHNR and CDR2 FQNEAQ (reference sequence). The CDR3 contains 15 residues. Unmatched junction bases numbered 7, after V lost 4 bases and J lost 3 bases. The CDR3 DNA follows: TGTGCCAGCAGCTCGAGGGGGACAGGGATCTACGAGCAGTACTTC. Translation gives CASSSRGTGIYEQYF. Complete variable domain (other parts from reference TRBV7-9 and TRBJ2-7): DTGVSQNPRHKITKRGQNVTFRCDPISEHNRLYWYRQTLGQGPEFLTYFQNEAQLEKSRLLSDRFSAERPKGSFSTLEIQRTEQGDSAMYLCASSSRGTGIYEQYFGPGTRLTVT.

V and J are TRBV28 and TRBJ2-7, with no clear D. V lost 4 bases and J lost 2, with 9 bases in between. This CDR3 has 13 residues. Germline V gene lookup returns CDR1 MDHEN and CDR2 SYDVKM. This chain's CDR3 is CASSSSQPYEQYF. For the CDR3, the DNA is TGTGCCAGCAGTTCTAGTCAGCCCTACGAGCAGTACTTC.

CDR3 in amino acids: CSVSGQGMNEQFF. The CDR3, as DNA: TGCAGCGTTTCGGGACAGGGTATGAATGAGCAGTTCTTC. The chain recombines TRBV29-1 with TRBJ2-1; 9 bases line up with TRBD1. Unmatched junction bases numbered 6, after V lost 5 bases and J lost 7 bases. The CDR3 spans 13 residues. Germline V gene sequence: CDR1 SQVTM, CDR2 ANQGSEA.

V is TRBV6-1 and J is TRBJ2-1, with 9 bases that match TRBD2. J was trimmed by 9 bases and V by 3 bases; bases with no gene match: 12. The CDR3 has 16 amino acids. Germline V gene sequence: CDR1 MNHNS, CDR2 SASEGT. The CDR3 spells CASSERYLAGGGEQFF. DNA of the CDR3: TGTGCCAGCAGTGAGAGATACTTGGCGGGAGGGGGTGAGCAGTTCTTC.

This clone was seen a single time. The chain is built from TRBV5-1 and TRBJ1-6, with a weak D call TRBD1 (6 bases). Germline CDR1 and CDR2: SGHRS and YFSETQ. The CDR3 is 14 residues long. Between the trimmed V and J ends, which lost 2 bases and 13 bases, there was a span of 16 bases. DNA of the CDR3: TGCGCCAGCAGCTTCGAGCCCGGGGGGGCGCCCCTCCACTTT. It is translated as CASSFEPGGAPLHF.

J is TRBJ2-7 and V is TRBV7-3; D is perhaps TRBD1 (7 bases). This CDR3 has 18 residues. The ends were cut back, 5 bases at V and 0 bases at J, with 23 bases in the middle. Per germline, CDR1 SGHTA and CDR2 FQGTGA. CDR3 nucleotide sequence: TGTGCCAGCAGCCCCCGGGGGACCCCGGGACAGAGCTCCTACGAGCAGTACTTC. It yields the protein CASSPRGTPGQSSYEQYF.

The J gene is TRBJ2-7, the V gene TRBV9; 12 nucleotides align to TRBD2. The V gene's germline CDR1 is SGDLS and CDR2 YYNGEE. With V trimmed by 0 bases and J by 5 bases, 3 bases remained unmatched. The CDR3 runs to 15 residues. The CDR3 region has the DNA TGTGCCAGCAGCGTAGAGACTAGCGGGAGTAACGAGCAGTACTTC. This encodes CASSVETSGSNEQYF.

The chain is built from TRBV27 and TRBJ1-1; D unresolved. With 5 bases removed from V and 2 bases from J, the gap between germline ends came to 9 bases. Germline lookup yields CDR1 MNHEY and CDR2 SMNVEV (reference sequence). CDR3 length equals 13 residues. CDR3 nucleotide sequence: TGTGCCAGCAGTGCGACAAGAAACACTGAAGCTTTCTTT. Residues: CASSATRNTEAFF.

The chain couples TRBV5-1 to TRBJ1-1; 8 positions match TRBD1. The CDR3 runs to 15 residues. The junction had 9 bases not matched to a gene; V was cut back by 4 bases and J by 4 bases. From germline, CDR1 is SGHRS and CDR2 YFSETQ. This CDR3 is CASSLRDRSSTEAFF. The CDR3 DNA reads TGCGCCAGCAGCCTCCGGGACAGGTCGAGCACTGAAGCTTTCTTT.

The chain is built from TRBV5-4 and TRBJ1-1; D is undetermined. V was trimmed by 7 bases and J by 3 bases, leaving 10 bases between them. Germline CDR1 SGHNT, CDR2 YYREEE (reference sequence). The CDR3 spans 12 residues. The CDR3 DNA reads as TGTGCCAGCCGGGGATTGGACACTGAAGCTTTCTTT. Translation gives CASRGLDTEAFF.

The chain links TRBV11-2 to TRBJ2-7; the match to TRBD1 covers 8 bases. The CDR3 is made up of 15 amino acids. J gave up 4 bases and V 5 bases, and 10 bases lay outside the gene matches. Germline V lookup: CDR1 SGHAT, CDR2 FQNNGV. DNA for the CDR3: TGTGCCAGCAGCAGTACCGGGACAGGAGGGTACGAGCAGTACTTC. Residues: CASSSTGTGGYEQYF.

This clone was counted between two and nine times. V is TRBV3-1 (or the pseudogene TRBV3-2) and J is TRBJ1-5; D gene unclear. In germline, CDR1 is LGHDT, CDR2 YNNKEL (reference sequence). The length of the CDR3 is 12 residues. V dropped 7 bases and J dropped 4 bases, with 8 bases sitting between them. CDR3 nucleotides: TGTGCCAGCACTAACGGGAATCAGCCCCAGCATTTT. It yields the protein CASTNGNQPQHF.

V usage is TRBV5-4 and J usage is TRBJ2-3, with TRBD2 identical over 7 bases. V shed 1 base and J 4 bases; nucleotides not matched to a gene: 9. The CDR3 is 16 amino acids. Looked up from germline, CDR1 is SGHNT and CDR2 is YYREEE (reference sequence). The CDR3 region has the DNA TGTGCCAGCAGCTTGAGAGGGCGGGAGATATCAGATACGCAGTATTTT. Residues: CASSLRGREISDTQYF. Using reference TRBV5-4 and TRBJ2-3 for the parts outside the CDR3, the full variable domain is ETGVTQSPTHLIKTRGQQVTLRCSSQSGHNTVSWYQQALGQGPQFIFQYYREEENGRGNFPPRFSGLQFPNYSSELNVNALELDDSALYLCASSLRGREISDTQYFGPGTRLTVL.

The chain carries TRBV11-2 and TRBJ2-7, with TRBD2 matching 9 bases. The V and J ends lost 2 bases and 4 bases, in that order; junction bases with no gene match: 6. This CDR3 is built from 15 residues. Germline CDR1 is SGHAT and CDR2 is FQNNGV. In DNA form, the CDR3 reads TGTGCCAGCAGCTTAAGGCTTAGCGGGGGTTACGAGCAGTACTTC. As protein: CASSLRLSGGYEQYF.

The chain uses TRBV4-2 and TRBJ2-1; 9 bases agree with TRBD2. Germline CDR1 reads LGHNA; CDR2 reads YNFKEQ. The CDR3 is 15 residues long. The ends lost 2 bases at V and 5 bases at J; junction bases unmatched: 4. In DNA, the CDR3 is TGTGCCAGCAGCCAAAACCCTAGCGGGGACAATGAGCAGTTCTTC. Translating it yields CASSQNPSGDNEQFF.